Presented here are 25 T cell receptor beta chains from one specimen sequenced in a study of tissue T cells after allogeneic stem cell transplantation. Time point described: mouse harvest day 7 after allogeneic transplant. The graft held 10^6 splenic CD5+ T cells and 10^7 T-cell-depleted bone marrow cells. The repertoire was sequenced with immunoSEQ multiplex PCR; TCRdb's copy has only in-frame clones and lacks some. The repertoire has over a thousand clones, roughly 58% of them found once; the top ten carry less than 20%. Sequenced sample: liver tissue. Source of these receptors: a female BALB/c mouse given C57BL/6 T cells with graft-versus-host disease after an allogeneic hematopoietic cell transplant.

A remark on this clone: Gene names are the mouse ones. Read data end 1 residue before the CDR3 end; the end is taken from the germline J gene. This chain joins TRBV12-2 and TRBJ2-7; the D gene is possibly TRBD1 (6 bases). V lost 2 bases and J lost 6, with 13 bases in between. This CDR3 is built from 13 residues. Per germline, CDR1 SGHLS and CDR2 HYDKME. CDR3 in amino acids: CASSRSQGTEQYF. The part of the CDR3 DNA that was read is TGTGCCAGCTCTCGCTCACAGGGAACTGAACAGTAC. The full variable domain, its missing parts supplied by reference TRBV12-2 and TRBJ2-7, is NSGVVQSPRYIIKGKGERSILKCIPISGHLSVAWYQQTQGQELKFFIQHYDKMERDKGNLPSRFSVQQFDDYHSEMNMSALELEDSAVYFCASSRSQGTEQYFGPGTRLTVL.

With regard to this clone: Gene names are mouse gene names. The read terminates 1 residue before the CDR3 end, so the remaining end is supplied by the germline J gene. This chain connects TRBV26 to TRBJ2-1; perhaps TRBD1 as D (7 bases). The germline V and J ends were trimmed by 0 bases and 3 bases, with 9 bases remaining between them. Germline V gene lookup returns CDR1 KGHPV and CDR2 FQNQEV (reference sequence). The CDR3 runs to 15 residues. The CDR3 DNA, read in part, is TGTGCCAGCAGTCTGTCGAGGGGGCTCTATGCTGAGCAGTTC. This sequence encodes CASSLSRGLYAEQF. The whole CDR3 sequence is CASSLSRGLYAEQFF.

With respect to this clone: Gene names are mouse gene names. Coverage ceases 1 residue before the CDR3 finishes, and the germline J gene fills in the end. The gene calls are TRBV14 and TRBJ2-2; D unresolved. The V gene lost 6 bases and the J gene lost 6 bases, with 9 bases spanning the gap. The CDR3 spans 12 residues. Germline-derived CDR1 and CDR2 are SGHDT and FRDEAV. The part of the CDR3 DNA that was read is TGTGCCAGCACTTTTCAAGCCGGGCAGCTCTAC. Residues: CASTFQAGQLY. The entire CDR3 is CASTFQAGQLYF.

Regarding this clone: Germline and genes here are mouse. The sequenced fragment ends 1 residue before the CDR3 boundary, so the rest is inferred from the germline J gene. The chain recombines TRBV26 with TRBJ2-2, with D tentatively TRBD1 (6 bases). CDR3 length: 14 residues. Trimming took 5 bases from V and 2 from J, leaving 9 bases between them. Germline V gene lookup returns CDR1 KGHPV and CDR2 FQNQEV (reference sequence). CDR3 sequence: CASSFTGNTGQLYF. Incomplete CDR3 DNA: TGTGCCAGCAGTTTTACAGGGAACACCGGGCAGCTCTAC.

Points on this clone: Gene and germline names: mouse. CDR3 loop: CASSLEQGRDTQYF. The CDR3 DNA, read in part, is TGTGCAAGCAGCTTAGAACAGGGGAGGGACACCCAGTAC. The V call is TRBV16, the J call TRBJ2-5, with 7 bases fitting TRBD1. Read sequence stops 1 residue before the CDR3 end, and the germline J gene provides the missing end. The CDR3 is 14 residues long. Trimming at V came to 0 bases and at J to 6 bases, leaving 3 bases not matched to a gene. Per germline, CDR1 SGHSA and CDR2 FRNQAP.

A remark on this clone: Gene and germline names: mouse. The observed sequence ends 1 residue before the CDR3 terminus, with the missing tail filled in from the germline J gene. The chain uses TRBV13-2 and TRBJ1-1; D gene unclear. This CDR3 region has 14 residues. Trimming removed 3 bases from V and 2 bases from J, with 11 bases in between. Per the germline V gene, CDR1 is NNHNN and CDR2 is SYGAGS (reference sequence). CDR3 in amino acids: CASGAPEGNTEVFF. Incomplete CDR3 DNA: TGTGCCAGCGGTGCCCCCGAGGGTAACACAGAAGTCTTC.

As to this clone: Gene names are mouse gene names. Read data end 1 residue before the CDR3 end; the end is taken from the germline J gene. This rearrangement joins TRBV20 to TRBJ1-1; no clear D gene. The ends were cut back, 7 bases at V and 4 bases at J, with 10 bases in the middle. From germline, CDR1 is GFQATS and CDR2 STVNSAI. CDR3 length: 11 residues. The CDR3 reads CGVLTLTEVFF. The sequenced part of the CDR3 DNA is TGTGGTGTCCTGACCCTCACAGAAGTCTTC.

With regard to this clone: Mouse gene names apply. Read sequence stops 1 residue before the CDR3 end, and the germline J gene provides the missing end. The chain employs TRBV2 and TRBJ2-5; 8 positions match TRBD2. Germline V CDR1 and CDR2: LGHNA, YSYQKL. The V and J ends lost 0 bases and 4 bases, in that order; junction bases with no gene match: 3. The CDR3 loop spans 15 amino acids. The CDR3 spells CASSQDPLGEDTQYF. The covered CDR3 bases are TGTGCCAGCAGCCAAGATCCACTGGGGGAAGACACCCAGTAC.

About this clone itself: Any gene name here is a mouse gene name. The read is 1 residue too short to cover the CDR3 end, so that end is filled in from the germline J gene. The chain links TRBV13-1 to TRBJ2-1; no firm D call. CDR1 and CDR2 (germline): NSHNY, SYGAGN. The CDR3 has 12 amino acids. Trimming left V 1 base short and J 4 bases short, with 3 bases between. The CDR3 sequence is CASSDLYAEQFF. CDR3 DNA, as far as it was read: TGTGCCAGCAGTGATCTTTATGCTGAGCAGTTC.

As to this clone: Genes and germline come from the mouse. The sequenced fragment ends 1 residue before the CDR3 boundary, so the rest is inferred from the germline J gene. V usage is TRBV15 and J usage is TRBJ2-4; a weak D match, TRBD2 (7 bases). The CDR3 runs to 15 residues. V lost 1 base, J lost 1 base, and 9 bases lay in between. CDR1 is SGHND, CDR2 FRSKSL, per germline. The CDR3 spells CASSLEGGGQNTLYF. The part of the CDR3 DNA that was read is TGTGCCAGCAGTTTAGAGGGGGGGGGTCAAAACACCTTGTAC.

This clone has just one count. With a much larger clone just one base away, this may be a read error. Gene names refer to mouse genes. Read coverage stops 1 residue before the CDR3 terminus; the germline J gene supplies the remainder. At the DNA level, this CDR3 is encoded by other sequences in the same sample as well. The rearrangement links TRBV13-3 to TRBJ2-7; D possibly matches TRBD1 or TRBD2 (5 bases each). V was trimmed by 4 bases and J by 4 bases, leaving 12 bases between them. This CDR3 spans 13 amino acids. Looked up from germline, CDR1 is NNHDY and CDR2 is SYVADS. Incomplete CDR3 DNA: TGTGCCAGCAGTTCCGGGACGGCTTATGAACAGTAC. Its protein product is CASSSGTAYEQY. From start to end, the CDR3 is CASSSGTAYEQYF.

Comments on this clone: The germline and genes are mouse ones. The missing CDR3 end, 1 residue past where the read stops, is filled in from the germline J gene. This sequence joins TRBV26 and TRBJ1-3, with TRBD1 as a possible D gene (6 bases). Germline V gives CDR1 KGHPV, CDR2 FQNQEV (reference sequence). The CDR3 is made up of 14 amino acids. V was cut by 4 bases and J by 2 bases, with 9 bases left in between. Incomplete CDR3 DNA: TGTGCCAGCAGTCCCCCAGGGGCTGGAAATACGCTCTAT. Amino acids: CASSPPGAGNTLY. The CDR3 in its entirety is CASSPPGAGNTLYF.

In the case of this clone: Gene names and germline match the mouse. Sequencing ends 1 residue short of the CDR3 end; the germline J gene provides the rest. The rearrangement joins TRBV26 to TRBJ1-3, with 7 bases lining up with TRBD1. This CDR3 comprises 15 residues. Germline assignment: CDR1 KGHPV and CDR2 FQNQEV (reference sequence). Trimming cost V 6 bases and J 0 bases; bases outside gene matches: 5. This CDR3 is CASSLQGSSGNTLYF. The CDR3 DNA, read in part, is TGTGCCAGCAGCCTACAGGGGAGTTCTGGAAATACGCTCTAT.

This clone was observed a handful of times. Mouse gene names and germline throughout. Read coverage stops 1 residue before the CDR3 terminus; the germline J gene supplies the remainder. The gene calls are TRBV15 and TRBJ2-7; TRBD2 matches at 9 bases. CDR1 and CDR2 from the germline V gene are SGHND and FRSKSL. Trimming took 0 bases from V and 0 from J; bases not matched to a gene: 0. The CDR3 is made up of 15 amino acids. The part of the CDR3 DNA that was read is TGTGCCAGCAGTTTAGCGGGACTGGGCTCCTATGAACAGTAC. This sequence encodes CASSLAGLGSYEQY. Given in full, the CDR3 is CASSLAGLGSYEQYF.

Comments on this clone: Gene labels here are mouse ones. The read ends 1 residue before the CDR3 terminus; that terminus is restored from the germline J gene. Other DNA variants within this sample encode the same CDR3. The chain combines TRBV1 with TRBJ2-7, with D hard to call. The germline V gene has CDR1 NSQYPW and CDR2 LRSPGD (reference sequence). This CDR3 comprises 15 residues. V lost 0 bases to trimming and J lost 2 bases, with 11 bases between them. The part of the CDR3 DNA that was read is TGCACCTGCAGTGCAGAGGGAGGAAGGCCCTATGAACAGTAC. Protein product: CTCSAEGGRPYEQY. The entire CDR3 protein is CTCSAEGGRPYEQYF.

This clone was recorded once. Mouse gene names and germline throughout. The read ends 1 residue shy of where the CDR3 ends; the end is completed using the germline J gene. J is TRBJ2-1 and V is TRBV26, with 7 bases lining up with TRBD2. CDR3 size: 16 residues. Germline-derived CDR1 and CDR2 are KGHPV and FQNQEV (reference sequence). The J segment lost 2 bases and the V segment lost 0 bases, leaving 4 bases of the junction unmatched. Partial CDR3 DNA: TGTGCCAGCAGTCTGTCGTTGGGGGGTTACTATGCTGAGCAGTTC. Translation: CASSLSLGGYYAEQF. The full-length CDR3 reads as CASSLSLGGYYAEQFF.

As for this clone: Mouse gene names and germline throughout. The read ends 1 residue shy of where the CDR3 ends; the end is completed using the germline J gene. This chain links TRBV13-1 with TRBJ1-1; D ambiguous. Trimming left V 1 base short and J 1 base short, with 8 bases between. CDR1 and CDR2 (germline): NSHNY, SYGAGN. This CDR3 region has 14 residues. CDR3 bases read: TGTGCCAGCAGTGATCATGAGGGAAACACAGAAGTCTTC. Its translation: CASSDHEGNTEVF. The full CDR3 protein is CASSDHEGNTEVFF.

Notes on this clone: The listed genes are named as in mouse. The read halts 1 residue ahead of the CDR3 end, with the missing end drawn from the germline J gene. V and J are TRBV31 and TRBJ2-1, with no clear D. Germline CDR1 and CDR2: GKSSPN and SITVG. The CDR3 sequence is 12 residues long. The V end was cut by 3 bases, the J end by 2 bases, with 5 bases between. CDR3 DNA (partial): TGTGCCTGGAGGGGAGACTATGCTGAGCAGTTC. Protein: CAWRGDYAEQF. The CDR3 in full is CAWRGDYAEQFF.

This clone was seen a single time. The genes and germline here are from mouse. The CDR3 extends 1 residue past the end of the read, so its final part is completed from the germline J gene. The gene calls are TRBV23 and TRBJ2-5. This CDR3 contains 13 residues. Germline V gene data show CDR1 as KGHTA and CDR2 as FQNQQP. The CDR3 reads CSSSPSGQDTQYF. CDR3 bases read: TGCTCCAGCAGTCCCTCGGGCCAAGACACCCAGTAC.

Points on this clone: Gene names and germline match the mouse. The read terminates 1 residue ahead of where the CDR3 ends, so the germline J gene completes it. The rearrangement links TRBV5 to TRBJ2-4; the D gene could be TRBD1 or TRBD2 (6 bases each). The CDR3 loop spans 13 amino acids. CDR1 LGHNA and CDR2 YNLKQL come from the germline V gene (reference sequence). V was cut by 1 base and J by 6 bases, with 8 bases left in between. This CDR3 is CASSQVGANTLYF. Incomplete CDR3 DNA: TGTGCCAGCAGCCAAGTGGGGGCGAACACCTTGTAC.

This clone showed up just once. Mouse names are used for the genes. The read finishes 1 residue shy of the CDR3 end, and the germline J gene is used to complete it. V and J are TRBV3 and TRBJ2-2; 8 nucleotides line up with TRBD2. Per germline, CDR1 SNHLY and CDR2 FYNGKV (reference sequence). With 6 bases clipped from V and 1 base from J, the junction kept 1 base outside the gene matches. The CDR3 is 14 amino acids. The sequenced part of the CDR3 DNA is TGTGCCAGCAGAACTGGGGGAAACACCGGGCAGCTCTAC. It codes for CASRTGGNTGQLY. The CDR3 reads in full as CASRTGGNTGQLYF.

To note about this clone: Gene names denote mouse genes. The CDR3 reads CASSLGGSDYTF. The DNA read from the CDR3 is TGTGCCAGCTCTCTTGGGGGCTCCGACTACACC. V and J are TRBV12-2 and TRBJ1-2, with TRBD1 as a possible D gene (5 bases). The read ends 1 residue before the CDR3 terminus; that terminus is restored from the germline J gene. Germline lookup yields CDR1 SGHLS and CDR2 HYDKME. The CDR3 loop spans 12 amino acids. Trimming took off 1 base at V and 4 bases at J, with 6 bases between the two ends. Together with reference TRBV12-2 and TRBJ1-2, the CDR3 gives the full variable domain: NSGVVQSPRYIIKGKGERSILKCIPISGHLSVAWYQQTQGQELKFFIQHYDKMERDKGNLPSRFSVQQFDDYHSEMNMSALELEDSAVYFCASSLGGSDYTFGSGTRLLVI.

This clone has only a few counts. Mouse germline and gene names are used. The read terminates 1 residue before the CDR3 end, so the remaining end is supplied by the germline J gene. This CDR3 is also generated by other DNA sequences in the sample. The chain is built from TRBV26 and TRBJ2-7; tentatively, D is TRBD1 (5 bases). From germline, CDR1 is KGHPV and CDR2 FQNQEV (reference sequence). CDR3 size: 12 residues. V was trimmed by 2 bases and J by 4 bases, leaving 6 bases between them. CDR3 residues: CASSLGQYEQYF. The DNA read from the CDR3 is TGTGCCAGCAGTCTGGGACAATATGAACAGTAC.

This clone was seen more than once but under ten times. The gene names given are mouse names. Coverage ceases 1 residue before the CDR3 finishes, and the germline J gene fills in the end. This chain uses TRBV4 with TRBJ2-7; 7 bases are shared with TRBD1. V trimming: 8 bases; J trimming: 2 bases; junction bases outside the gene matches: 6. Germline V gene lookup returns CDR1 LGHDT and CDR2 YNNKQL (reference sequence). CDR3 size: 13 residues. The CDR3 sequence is CASGRQGTYEQYF. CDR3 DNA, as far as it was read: TGTGCCAGCGGCAGACAGGGAACCTATGAACAGTAC.

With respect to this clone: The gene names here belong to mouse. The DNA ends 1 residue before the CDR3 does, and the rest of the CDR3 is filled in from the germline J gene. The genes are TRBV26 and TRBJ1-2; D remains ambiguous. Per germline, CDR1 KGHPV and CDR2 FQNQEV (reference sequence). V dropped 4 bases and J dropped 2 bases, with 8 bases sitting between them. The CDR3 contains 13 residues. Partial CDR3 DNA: TGTGCCAGCAGTCCCCACAAGAACTCCGACTACACC. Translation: CASSPHKNSDYT. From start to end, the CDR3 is CASSPHKNSDYTF.